This T cell receptor (beta chain) appears in the sequencing data of a study of T cell responses to AZD1222 COVID-19 vaccine. Findings and caveats of the study: Along spike, vaccine-associated CD4 TCRs were found throughout, with dominance at 160-218 and 743-854. With two AZD1222 doses given, Spike-specific TCR breadth and depth both rose. Sampling captured repertoires only after the peak T cell response. Reports indicate that nearly half of spike-specific TCRs are directed at unmutated variant regions.

The table came from immunoSEQ multiplex PCR; TCRdb's copy has only in-frame clones and leaves some out. The table lists 150,000 or so clones, around 89% of them singletons. From germline, CDR1 is LNHDA and CDR2 SQIVND (reference sequence). The CDR3 totals 13 residues. V was shortened by 3 bases and J by 3 bases, with 9 bases between the two germline ends. On this clone itself: As yet, its antigen is unknown.

The chain carries TRBV19 and TRBJ2-7, with TRBD2 as a possible D gene (5 bases). The source is an adult in good health. This specimen was peripheral blood, taken on day 0 of AZD1222 vaccination. Here the CDR3 reads CASSIGLNYEQYF. CDR3 coding DNA: TGTGCCAGTAGTATCGGACTCAACTACGAGCAGTACTTC.